The sequence of this T cell receptor beta chain was determined in a study of beta chain features in type 1 diabetes. Findings and limits, study-wide: When VDJ junctions were examined, type 1 diabetes patients showed fewer insertions and more deletions.

Trimming took 3 bases from V and 5 from J; bases not matched to a gene: 2. The CDR3 sequence is 13 residues long. Germline assignment: CDR1 SEHNR and CDR2 FQNEAQ (reference sequence). Concerning this clone: What it binds is unknown. This CDR3 is also generated by other DNA sequences in the sample.

The study reverse transcribed the entire isolated RNA, so it sequenced expressed TCRB transcripts. Measured with immunoSEQ multiplex PCR; TCRdb has only the in-frame clones, and not every one. The sample yields around 500,000 clones, 9.5% to 12% seen once. This receptor was taken from a woman aged 18-35 years in good health. This chain links TRBV7-9 with TRBJ2-5; 8 bases agree with TRBD1. What was sequenced was naive CD4+ T cells from blood. The CDR3 bases are TGTGCCAGCAGCTTGACAGGGGTCGAGACCCAGTACTTC. Amino acid sequence: CASSLTGVETQYF.